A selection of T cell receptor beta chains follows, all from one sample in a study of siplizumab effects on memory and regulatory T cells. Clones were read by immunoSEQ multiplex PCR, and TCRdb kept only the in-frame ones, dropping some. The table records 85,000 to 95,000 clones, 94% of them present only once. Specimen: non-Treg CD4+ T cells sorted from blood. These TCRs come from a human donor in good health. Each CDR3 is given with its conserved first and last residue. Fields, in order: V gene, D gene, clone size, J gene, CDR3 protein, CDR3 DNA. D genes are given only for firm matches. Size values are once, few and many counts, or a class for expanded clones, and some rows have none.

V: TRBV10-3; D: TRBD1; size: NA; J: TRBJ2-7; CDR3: CAISSSRQGSGEQYF; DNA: TGTGCCATCAGTTCTTCCCGACAGGGAAGTGGGGAGCAGTACTTC
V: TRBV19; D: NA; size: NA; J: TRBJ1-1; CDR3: CASSIGSGLVLMAFF; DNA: TGTGCCAGTAGTATAGGATCAGGGTTGGTTTTAATGGCTTTCTTT
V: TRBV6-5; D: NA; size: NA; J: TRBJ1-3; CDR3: CASSLTGTPGNTIYF; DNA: TGTGCCAGCAGCCTAACAGGGACTCCTGGAAACACCATATATTTT
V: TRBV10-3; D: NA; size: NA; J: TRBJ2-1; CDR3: CAISEGGGGSSYNEQFF; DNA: TGTGCCATCTCAGAAGGTGGGGGGGGCAGCTCCTACAATGAGCAGTTCTTC
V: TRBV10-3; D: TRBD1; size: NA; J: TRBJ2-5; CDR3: CAISEQGGSETQYF; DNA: TGTGCCATCAGTGAACAGGGGGGTTCGGAGACCCAGTACTTC
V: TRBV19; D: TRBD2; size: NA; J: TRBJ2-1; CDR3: CASSWTSGGDEQFF; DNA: TGTGCCAGTAGTTGGACTAGCGGAGGGGATGAGCAGTTCTTC
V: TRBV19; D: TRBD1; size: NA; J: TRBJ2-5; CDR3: CASSIAGTGQETQYF; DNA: TGTGCCAGTAGTATAGCGGGGACAGGGCAAGAGACCCAGTACTTC
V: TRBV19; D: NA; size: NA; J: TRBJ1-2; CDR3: CASSIGPEDYGYTF; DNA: TGTGCCAGTAGTATAGGTCCAGAGGACTATGGCTACACCTTC
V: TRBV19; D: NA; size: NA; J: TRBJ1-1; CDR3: CASSERQRVGIAFF; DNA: TGTGCCAGTAGTGAACGACAGAGGGTCGGTATTGCTTTCTTT
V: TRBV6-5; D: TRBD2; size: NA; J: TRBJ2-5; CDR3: CASSFLPRGDQETQYF; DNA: TGTGCCAGCAGTTTCCTTCCCCGGGGGGACCAAGAGACCCAGTACTTC
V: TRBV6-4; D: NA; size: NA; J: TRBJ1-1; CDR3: CASSHELGDEAFF; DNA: TGTGCCAGCAGTCACGAGCTTGGGGATGAAGCTTTCTTT
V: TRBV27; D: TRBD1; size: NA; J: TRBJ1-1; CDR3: CASRPRGQPNTEAFF; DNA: TGTGCCAGCAGACCACGGGGACAGCCGAACACTGAAGCTTTCTTT
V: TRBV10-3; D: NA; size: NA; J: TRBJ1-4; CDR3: CAISEILRATNEKLFF; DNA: TGTGCCATCAGTGAGATCCTGCGGGCAACTAATGAAAAACTGTTTTTT
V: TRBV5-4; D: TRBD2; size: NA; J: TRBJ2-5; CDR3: CASSLFTSGQETQYF; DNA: TGTGCCAGCAGCTTGTTTACTAGCGGACAAGAGACCCAGTACTTC
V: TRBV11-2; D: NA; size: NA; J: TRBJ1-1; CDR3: CASSSTPNTEAFF; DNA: TGTGCCAGCAGCTCGACGCCGAACACTGAAGCTTTCTTT
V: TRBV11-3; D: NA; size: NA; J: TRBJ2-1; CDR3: CASSPRARIANEQFF; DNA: TGTGCCAGCAGCCCCCGAGCGAGGATTGCCAATGAGCAGTTCTTC
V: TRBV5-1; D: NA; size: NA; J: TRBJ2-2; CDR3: CATTPGTNTGELFF; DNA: TGCGCCACCACGCCTGGAACGAACACCGGGGAGCTGTTTTTT
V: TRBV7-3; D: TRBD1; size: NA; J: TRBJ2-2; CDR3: CASSQQGTPTGELFF; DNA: TGTGCCAGCAGCCAACAGGGGACCCCGACCGGGGAGCTGTTTTTT
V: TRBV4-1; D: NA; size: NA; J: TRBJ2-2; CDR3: CASSQARAGNTGELFF; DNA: TGCGCCAGCAGCCAAGCTCGAGCGGGGAACACCGGGGAGCTGTTTTTT
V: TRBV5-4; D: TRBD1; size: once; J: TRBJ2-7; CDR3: CASRGSGTDHEQYF; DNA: TGTGCCAGCAGGGGGTCCGGGACAGATCACGAGCAGTACTTC
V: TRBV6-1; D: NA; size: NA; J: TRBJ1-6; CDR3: CASSEERVNRFNSPLHF; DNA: TGTGCCAGCAGTGAAGAGAGGGTGAACAGGTTTAATTCACCCCTCCACTTT
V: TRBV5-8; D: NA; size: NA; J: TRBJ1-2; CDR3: CASSPSGREGGYTF; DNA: TGTGCCAGCAGCCCATCGGGCAGGGAAGGCGGCTACACCTTC
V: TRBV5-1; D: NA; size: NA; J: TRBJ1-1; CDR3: CASSLTLGAGTEAFF; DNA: TGCGCCAGCAGCCTAACTTTGGGGGCAGGAACTGAAGCTTTCTTT
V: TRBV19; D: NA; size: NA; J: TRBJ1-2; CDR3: CASTRGGGYGYTF; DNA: TGTGCCAGTACCCGAGGGGGAGGCTATGGCTACACCTTC
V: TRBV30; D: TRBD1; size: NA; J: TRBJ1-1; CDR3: CAWSNPGQAVFVSEAFF; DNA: TGTGCCTGGAGTAATCCGGGACAGGCCGTTTTTGTTTCTGAAGCTTTCTTT
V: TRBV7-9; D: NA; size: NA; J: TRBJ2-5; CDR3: CASSLGRGQETQYF; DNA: TGTGCCAGCAGCTTAGGTCGAGGCCAAGAGACCCAGTACTTC
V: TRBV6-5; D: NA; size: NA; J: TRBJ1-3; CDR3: CASKMGISGNTIYF; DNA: TGTGCCAGCAAAATGGGCATCTCTGGAAACACCATATATTTT
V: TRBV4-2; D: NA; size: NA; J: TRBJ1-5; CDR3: CASSQSWTKPNQPQHF; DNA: TGTGCCAGCAGCCAAAGTTGGACAAAGCCTAATCAGCCCCAGCATTTT
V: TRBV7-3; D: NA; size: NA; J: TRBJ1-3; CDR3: CASSLRSGAGNTIYF; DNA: TGTGCCAGCAGCTTAAGGTCCGGGGCTGGAAACACCATATATTTT
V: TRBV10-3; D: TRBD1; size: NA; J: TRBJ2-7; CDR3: CAISLDRGGEQYF; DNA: TGTGCCATCAGTTTGGACAGGGGAGGCGAGCAGTACTTC
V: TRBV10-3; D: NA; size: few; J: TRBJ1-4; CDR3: CAIRGMDEKLFF; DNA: TGTGCCATCAGGGGAATGGATGAAAAACTGTTTTTT
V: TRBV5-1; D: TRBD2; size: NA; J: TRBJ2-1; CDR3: CASSLVGLADEQFF; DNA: TGCGCCAGCAGCTTGGTCGGACTAGCCGATGAGCAGTTCTTC
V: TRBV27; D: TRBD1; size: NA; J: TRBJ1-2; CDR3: CASSSQKGADGYTF; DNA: TGTGCCAGCAGTTCACAAAAGGGGGCCGATGGCTACACCTTC
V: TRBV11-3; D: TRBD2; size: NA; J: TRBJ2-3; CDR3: CASSFLADTTDTQYF; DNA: TGTGCCAGCAGCTTCCTAGCGGACACCACAGATACGCAGTATTTT
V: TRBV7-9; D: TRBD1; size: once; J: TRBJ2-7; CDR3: CASSLPGQGSRQEQYF; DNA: TGTGCCAGCAGCTTGCCGGGACAGGGGTCTCGTCAAGAGCAGTACTTC
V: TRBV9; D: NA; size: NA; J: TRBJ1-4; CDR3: CASSVTSNEKLFF; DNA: TGTGCCAGCAGCGTCACATCAAATGAAAAACTGTTTTTT
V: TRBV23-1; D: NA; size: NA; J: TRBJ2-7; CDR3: CASSHPREQYF; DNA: TGCGCCAGCAGTCATCCCCGGGAGCAGTACTTC
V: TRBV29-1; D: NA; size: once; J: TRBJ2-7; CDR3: CSVGTSYEQYF; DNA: TGCAGCGTTGGGACCTCCTACGAGCAGTACTTC
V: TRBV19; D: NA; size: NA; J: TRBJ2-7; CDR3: CASSQRGIYEQYF; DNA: TGTGCCAGTAGTCAAAGGGGCATCTACGAGCAGTACTTC
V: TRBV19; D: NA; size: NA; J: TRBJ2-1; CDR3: CASSIESRFASNNEQFF; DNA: TGTGCCAGTAGTATAGAATCGCGGTTTGCAAGCAACAATGAGCAGTTCTTC
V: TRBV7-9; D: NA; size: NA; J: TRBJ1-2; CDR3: CASSAGLYYGYTF; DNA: TGTGCCAGCAGCGCGGGACTATACTATGGCTACACCTTC
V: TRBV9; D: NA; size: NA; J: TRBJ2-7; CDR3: CASSVGGRAYEQYF; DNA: TGTGCCAGCAGCGTAGGGGGCAGGGCTTACGAGCAGTACTTC
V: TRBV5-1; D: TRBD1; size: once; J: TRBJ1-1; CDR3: CASKQGDLNTEAFF; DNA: TGCGCCAGCAAACAGGGGGATTTGAACACTGAAGCTTTCTTT
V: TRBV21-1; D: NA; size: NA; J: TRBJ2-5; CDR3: CASSAGVQGRRETQYF; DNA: TGTGCCAGCAGCGCCGGTGTTCAGGGGAGGCGGGAGACCCAGTACTTC
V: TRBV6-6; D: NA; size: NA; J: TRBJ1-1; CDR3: CASSYWSASLQAEAFF; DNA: TGTGCCAGCAGTTACTGGTCGGCCAGCCTGCAAGCTGAAGCTTTCTTT
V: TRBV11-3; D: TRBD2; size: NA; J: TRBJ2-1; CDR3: CASSSGTSGLSEQFF; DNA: TGTGCCAGCAGCTCCGGGACTAGCGGGCTTAGTGAGCAGTTCTTC
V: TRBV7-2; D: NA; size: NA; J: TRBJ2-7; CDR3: CASSLGFSYEQYF; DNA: TGTGCCAGCAGCCTAGGGTTCTCCTACGAGCAGTACTTC
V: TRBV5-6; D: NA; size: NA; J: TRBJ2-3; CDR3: CASSLEGQSFTDTQYF; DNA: TGTGCCAGCAGCTTGGAAGGACAGTCTTTCACAGATACGCAGTATTTT
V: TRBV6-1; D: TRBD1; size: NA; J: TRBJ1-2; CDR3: CASRTGGDGGYTF; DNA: TGTGCCAGCAGGACAGGGGGCGACGGTGGCTACACCTTC
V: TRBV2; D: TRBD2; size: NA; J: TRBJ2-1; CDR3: CAKSSGTSIDEQFF; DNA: TGTGCCAAGAGCTCCGGGACTAGCATCGATGAGCAGTTCTTC
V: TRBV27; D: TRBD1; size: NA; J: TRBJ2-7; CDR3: CASSLAGGYEQYF; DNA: TGTGCCAGCAGTTTGGCAGGGGGCTACGAGCAGTACTTC